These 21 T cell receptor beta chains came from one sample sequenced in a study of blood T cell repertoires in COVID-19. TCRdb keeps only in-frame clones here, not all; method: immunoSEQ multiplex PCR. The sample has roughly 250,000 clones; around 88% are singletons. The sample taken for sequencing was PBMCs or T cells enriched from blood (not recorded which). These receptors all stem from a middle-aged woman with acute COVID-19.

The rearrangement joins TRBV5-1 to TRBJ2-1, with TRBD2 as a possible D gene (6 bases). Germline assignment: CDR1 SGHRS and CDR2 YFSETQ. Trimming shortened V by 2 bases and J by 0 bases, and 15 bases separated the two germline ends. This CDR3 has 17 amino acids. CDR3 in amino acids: CASSLRLSGNSYNEQFF. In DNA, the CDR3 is TGCGCCAGCAGCTTAAGACTTAGCGGAAACTCCTACAATGAGCAGTTCTTC.

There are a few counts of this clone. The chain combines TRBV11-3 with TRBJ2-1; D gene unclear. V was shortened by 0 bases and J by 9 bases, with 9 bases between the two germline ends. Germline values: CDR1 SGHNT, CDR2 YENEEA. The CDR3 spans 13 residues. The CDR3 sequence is CASSLDSVGEQFF. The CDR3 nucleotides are TGTGCCAGCAGCTTAGATTCTGTCGGTGAGCAGTTCTTC.

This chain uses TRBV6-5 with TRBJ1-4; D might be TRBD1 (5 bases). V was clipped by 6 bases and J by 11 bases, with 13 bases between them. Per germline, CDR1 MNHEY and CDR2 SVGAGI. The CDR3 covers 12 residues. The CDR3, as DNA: TGTGCCAGCAGGCCCCCCCAGGGCAAACTGTTTTTT. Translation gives CASRPPQGKLFF.

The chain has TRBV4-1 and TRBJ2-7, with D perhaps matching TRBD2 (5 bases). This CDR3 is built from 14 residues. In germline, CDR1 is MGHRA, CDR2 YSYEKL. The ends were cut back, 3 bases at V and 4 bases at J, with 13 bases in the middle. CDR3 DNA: TGCGCCAGCAGCCAGCAGGCCGGGGAGTACGAGCAGTACGTC. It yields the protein CASSQQAGEYEQYV.

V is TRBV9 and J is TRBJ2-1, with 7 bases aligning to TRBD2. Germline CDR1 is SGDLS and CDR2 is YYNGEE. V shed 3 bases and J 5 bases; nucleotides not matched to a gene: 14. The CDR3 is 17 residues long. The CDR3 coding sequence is TGTGCCAGCAGCGGAACCCGTAGCGGGCAAACACACAATGAGCAGTTCTTC. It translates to CASSGTRSGQTHNEQFF.

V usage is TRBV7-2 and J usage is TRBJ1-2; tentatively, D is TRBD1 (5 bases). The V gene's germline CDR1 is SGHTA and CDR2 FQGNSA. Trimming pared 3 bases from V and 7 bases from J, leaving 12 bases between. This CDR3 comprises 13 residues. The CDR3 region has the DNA TGTGCCAGCAGCTTTCCGGGGGTGAGTGGCTACACCTTC. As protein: CASSFPGVSGYTF.

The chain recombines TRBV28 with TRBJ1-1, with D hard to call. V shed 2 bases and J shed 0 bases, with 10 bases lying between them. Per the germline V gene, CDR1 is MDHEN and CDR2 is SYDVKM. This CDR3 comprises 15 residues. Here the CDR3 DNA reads TGTGCCAGCAGTTTAAATAAAGCTCTGAACACTGAAGCTTTCTTT. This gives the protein CASSLNKALNTEAFF.

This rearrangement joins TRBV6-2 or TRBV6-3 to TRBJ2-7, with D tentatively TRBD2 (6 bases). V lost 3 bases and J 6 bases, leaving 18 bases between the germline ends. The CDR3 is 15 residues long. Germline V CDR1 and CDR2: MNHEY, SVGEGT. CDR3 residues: CASSYGGSGPLEQYV. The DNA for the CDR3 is TGTGCCAGCAGTTATGGAGGGAGTGGTCCCCTCGAGCAGTACGTC.

The DNA of the CDR3 is TGTGCCAGCAGCCAAGATATTAGCGGGAGGGCGGGGAACGAGCAGTACTTC. Its protein is CASSQDISGRAGNEQYF. The chain recombines TRBV4-2 with TRBJ2-7, with TRBD2 identical over 11 bases. V shed 0 bases and J 5 bases; nucleotides not matched to a gene: 9. Germline-derived CDR1 and CDR2 are LGHNA and YNFKEQ. The CDR3 runs to 17 residues.

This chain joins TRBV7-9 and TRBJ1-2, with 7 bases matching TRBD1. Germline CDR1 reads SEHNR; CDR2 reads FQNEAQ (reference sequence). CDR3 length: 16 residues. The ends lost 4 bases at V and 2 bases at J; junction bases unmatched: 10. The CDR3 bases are TGTGCCAGCAGCTCCATCCCGCGACAGGGAAACTATGGCTACACCTTC. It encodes CASSSIPRQGNYGYTF.

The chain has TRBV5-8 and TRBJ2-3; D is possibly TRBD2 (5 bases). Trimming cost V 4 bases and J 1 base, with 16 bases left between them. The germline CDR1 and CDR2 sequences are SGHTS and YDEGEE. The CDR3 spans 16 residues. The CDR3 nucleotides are TGTGCCAGCAGCCTACTAACGGTGAGGGGCACAGATACGCAGTATTTT. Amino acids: CASSLLTVRGTDTQYF. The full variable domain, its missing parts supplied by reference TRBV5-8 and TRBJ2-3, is EAGVTQSPTHLIKTRGQQATLRCSPISGHTSVYWYQQALGLGLQFLLWYDEGEERNRGNFPPRFSGRQFPNYSSELNVNALELEDSALYLCASSLLTVRGTDTQYFGPGTRLTVL.

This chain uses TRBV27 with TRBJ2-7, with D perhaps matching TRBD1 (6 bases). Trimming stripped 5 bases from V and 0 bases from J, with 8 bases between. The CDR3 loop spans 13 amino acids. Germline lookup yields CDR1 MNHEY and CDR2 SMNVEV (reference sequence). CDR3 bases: TGTGCCAGCAGTGGACAGCACTCCTACGAGCAGTACTTC. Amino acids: CASSGQHSYEQYF.

DNA of the CDR3: TGTGCCAGCAGCTTCGGTAGTCGGGAGACCCAGTACTTC. It yields the protein CASSFGSRETQYF. The chain carries TRBV7-9 and TRBJ2-5; no clear D gene. Germline CDR1 is SEHNR and CDR2 is FQNEAQ (reference sequence). This CDR3 has 13 amino acids. V shed 3 bases and J shed 5 bases, with 10 bases lying between them. The variable domain in full, with the rest retrieved from reference TRBV7-9 and TRBJ2-5, is DTGVSQNPRHKITKRGQNVTFRCDPISEHNRLYWYRQTLGQGPEFLTYFQNEAQLEKSRLLSDRFSAERPKGSFSTLEIQRTEQGDSAMYLCASSFGSRETQYFGPGTRLLVL.

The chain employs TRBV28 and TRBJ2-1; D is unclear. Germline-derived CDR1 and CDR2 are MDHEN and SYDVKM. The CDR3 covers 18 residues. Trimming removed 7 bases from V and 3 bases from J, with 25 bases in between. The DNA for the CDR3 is TGTGCCAGCACTAATCATTACCTGGCCCGACAACACTACAATGAGCAGTTCTTC. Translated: CASTNHYLARQHYNEQFF.

The CDR3 nucleotides read TGTGCCAGCAGCCAAGAAAGGGGGACCTATAATTCACCCCTCCACTTT. This sequence encodes CASSQERGTYNSPLHF. The chain carries TRBV3-1 (or the pseudogene TRBV3-2) and TRBJ1-6, with D possibly TRBD1 on 6 matching bases. The ends were cut back, 0 bases at V and 2 bases at J, with 8 bases in the middle. Germline V gene data show CDR1 as LGHDT and CDR2 as YNNKEL (reference sequence). This CDR3 has 16 residues.

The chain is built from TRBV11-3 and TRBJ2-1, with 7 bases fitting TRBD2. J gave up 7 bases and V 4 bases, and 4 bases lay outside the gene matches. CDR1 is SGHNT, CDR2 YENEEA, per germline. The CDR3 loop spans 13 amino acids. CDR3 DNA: TGTGCCAGCAGCTGGGCTAGCGGAAATGAGCAGTTCTTC. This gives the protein CASSWASGNEQFF.

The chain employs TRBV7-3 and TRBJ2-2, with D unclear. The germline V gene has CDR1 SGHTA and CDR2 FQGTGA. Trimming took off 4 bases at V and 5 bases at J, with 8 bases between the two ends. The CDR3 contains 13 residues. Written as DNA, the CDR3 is TGTGCCAGCAGCTATCGACAAACCGGGGAGCTGTTTTTT. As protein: CASSYRQTGELFF. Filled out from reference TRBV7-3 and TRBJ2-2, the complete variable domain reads GAGVSQTPSNKVTEKGKYVELRCDPISGHTALYWYRQSLGQGPEFLIYFQGTGAADDSGLPNDRFFAVRPEGSVSTLKIQRTERGDSAVYLCASSYRQTGELFFGEGSRLTVL.

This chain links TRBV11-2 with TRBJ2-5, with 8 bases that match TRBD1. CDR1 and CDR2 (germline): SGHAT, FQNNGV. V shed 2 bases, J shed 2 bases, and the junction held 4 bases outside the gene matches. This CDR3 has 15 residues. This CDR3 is CASSLRTGWQETQYF. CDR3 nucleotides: TGTGCCAGCAGCTTAAGGACAGGGTGGCAAGAGACCCAGTACTTC. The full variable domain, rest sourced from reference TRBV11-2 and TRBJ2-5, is EAGVAQSPRYKIIEKRQSVAFWCNPISGHATLYWYQQILGQGPKLLIQFQNNGVVDDSQLPKDRFSAERLKGVDSTLKIQPAKLEDSAVYLCASSLRTGWQETQYFGPGTRLLVL.

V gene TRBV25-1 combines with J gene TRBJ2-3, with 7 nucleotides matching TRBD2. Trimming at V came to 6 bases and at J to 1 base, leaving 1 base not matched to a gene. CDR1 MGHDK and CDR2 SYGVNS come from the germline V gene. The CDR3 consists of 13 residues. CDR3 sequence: CASRLAGTDTQYF. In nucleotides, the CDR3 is TGTGCCAGCAGGCTAGCGGGCACAGATACGCAGTATTTT.

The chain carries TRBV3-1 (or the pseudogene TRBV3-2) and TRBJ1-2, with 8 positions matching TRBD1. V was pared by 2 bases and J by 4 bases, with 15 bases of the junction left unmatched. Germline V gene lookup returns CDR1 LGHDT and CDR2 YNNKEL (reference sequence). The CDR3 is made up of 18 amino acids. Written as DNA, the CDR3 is TGTGCCAGCAGCCAAAAGTTCGGGCCCGACAGGGGAGGCTATGGCTACACCTTC. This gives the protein CASSQKFGPDRGGYGYTF.

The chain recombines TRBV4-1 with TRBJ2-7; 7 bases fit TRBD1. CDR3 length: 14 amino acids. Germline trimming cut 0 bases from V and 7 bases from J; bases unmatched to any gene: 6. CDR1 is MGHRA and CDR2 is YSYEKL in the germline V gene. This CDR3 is CASSQERGPGEQYF. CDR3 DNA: TGCGCCAGCAGCCAAGAGAGGGGGCCGGGTGAGCAGTACTTC.